This is a list of T cell receptor beta chains from one sample in a study of beta chain features in type 1 diabetes. Data came from immunoSEQ multiplex PCR; TCRdb stores just in-frame clones and leaves some out. The repertoire holds about 400,000 clones, with around 12% as singletons. Sample: naive CD4+ T cells from blood. The source is a young man in good health. Both conserved end residues are part of each CDR3. D genes are given only for firm matches. Size tells how often a clone was seen (once, few, many) or the class of an expanded clone, and some rows leave it out.

>TRBV5-5|TRBJ2-5|TRBD1|few
CASSPGQGLETQYF
TGTGCCAGCAGCCCGGGACAGGGGTTGGAGACCCAGTACTTC
>TRBV6-5|TRBJ1-6|.|.
CASSYSSGDNSPLHF
TGTGCCAGCAGTTACTCGTCAGGGGATAATTCACCCCTCCACTTT
>TRBV29-1|TRBJ1-5|.|.
CSVFSGLGQPQHF
TGCAGCGTCTTTTCAGGGCTGGGTCAGCCCCAGCATTTT
>TRBV7-2|TRBJ1-1|.|.
CASSLARVETEAFF
TGTGCCAGCAGCTTAGCCAGGGTGGAGACTGAAGCTTTCTTT
>TRBV7-2|TRBJ2-1|TRBD2|few
CASTSASSGRYNEQFF
TGTGCCAGCACCTCTGCTTCTAGCGGGAGGTACAATGAGCAGTTCTTC
>TRBV4-3|TRBJ1-6|.|many
CASSPRAFNNSPLHF
TGCGCCAGCAGCCCCAGGGCTTTCAATAATTCACCCCTCCACTTT
>TRBV10-3|TRBJ1-5|.|.
CASRQYNQPQHF
TGTGCCAGCCGACAGTACAATCAGCCCCAGCATTTT
>TRBV30|TRBJ2-1|TRBD2|.
CAWSSLSGRVNEQFF
TGTGCCTGGAGTTCCCTTAGCGGGAGGGTCAATGAGCAGTTCTTC
>TRBV9|TRBJ1-2|TRBD1|.
CASSLSGGTGYSGYTF
TGTGCCAGCAGCCTAAGTGGGGGGACAGGGTATTCTGGCTACACCTTC
>TRBV5-1|TRBJ1-3|.|.
CASSFLDRSSGNTIYF
TGCGCCAGCAGCTTTCTAGACCGGAGCTCTGGAAACACCATATATTTT
>TRBV5-1|TRBJ2-5|TRBD2|few
CASSWGLAAQETQYF
TGCGCCAGCAGCTGGGGACTAGCGGCTCAAGAGACCCAGTACTTC
>TRBV30|TRBJ2-2|.|few
CAWSVLFRPNTGELFF
TGTGCCTGGAGTGTACTGTTTCGCCCAAACACCGGGGAGCTGTTTTTT
>TRBV28|TRBJ2-4|.|.
CASRAGTGENIQYF
TGTGCCAGCAGAGCCGGGACGGGGGAAAACATTCAGTACTTC
>TRBV6-5|TRBJ2-7|TRBD1|.
CASRNDRGSFEQYF
TGTGCCAGCAGGAATGACAGGGGGTCATTTGAGCAGTACTTC
>TRBV29-1|TRBJ1-1|.|.
CSVESGGIGTEAFF
TGCAGCGTCGAATCGGGGGGCATCGGCACTGAAGCTTTCTTT
>TRBV4-2|TRBJ2-7|TRBD2|.
CASSQGAGSSSYEQYF
TGTGCCAGCAGCCAGGGAGCGGGATCATCCTCCTACGAGCAGTACTTC
>TRBV28|TRBJ1-1|.|.
CASINPAGTEAFF
TGTGCCAGCATTAATCCGGCAGGCACTGAAGCTTTCTTT
>TRBV12-5|TRBJ2-4|.|few
CASARSGSNIQYF
TGTGCTAGTGCGCGATCGGGGTCAAACATTCAGTACTTC
>TRBV6-5|TRBJ2-7|TRBD1|.
CASRRTGDEQYF
TGTGCCAGCAGGAGGACAGGGGACGAGCAGTACTTC
>TRBV15|TRBJ1-2|.|few
CATSRDRGLYGYTF
TGTGCCACCAGCAGAGATCGGGGACTCTATGGCTACACCTTC
>TRBV7-2|TRBJ1-5|TRBD1|.
CASNQGGELNQPQHF
TGTGCCAGCAACCAAGGGGGCGAGCTAAATCAGCCCCAGCATTTT
>TRBV11-1|TRBJ2-3|TRBD2|.
CASGQNSGETDTQYF
TGTGCCAGCGGTCAAAATAGCGGGGAGACAGATACGCAGTATTTT
>TRBV11-2|TRBJ2-7|TRBD1|few
CASSLGRWQGAYEQYF
TGTGCCAGCAGCTTGGGTCGGTGGCAGGGGGCTTACGAGCAGTACTTC
>TRBV18|TRBJ2-7|.|.
CASSPPTASSYEQYF
TGTGCCAGCTCACCACCGACAGCTAGCTCCTACGAGCAGTACTTC
>TRBV6-6|TRBJ2-7|TRBD1|.
CASRGDREGLYEQYF
TGTGCCAGCAGGGGGGACAGGGAAGGGCTCTACGAGCAGTACTTC
>TRBV9|TRBJ2-5|.|few
CASSGAQETQYF
TGTGCCAGCAGCGGGGCACAAGAGACCCAGTACTTC
>TRBV27|TRBJ1-6|TRBD1|.
CASSFLDRGNSPLHF
TGTGCCAGCAGTTTCTTGGACAGGGGTAATTCACCCCTCCACTTT